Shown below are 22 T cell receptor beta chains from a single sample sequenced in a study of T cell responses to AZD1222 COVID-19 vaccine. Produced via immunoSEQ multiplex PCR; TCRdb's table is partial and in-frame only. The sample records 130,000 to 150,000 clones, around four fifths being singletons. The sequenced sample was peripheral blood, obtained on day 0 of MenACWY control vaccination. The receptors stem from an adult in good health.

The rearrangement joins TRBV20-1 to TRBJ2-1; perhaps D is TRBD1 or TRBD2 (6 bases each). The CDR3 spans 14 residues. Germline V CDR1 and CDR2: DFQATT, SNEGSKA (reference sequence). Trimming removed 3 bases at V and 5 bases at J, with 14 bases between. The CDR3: CSASRGGSHNEQFF. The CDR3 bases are TGCAGTGCTAGTAGAGGGGGGTCCCACAATGAGCAGTTCTTC.

The CDR3 DNA sequence: TGCGCCAGCAGCCCGGGACAGGGTCTAACCTACGAGCAGTACGTC. It specifies CASSPGQGLTYEQYV. This rearrangement joins TRBV5-1 to TRBJ2-7; 9 bases are shared with TRBD1. The CDR3 consists of 15 residues. Per germline, CDR1 SGHRS and CDR2 YFSETQ. The ends lost 4 bases at V and 2 bases at J; junction bases unmatched: 7.

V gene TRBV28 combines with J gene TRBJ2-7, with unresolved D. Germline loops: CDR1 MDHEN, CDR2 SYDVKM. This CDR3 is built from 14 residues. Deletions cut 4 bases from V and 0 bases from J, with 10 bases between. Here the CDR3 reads CASSSPGGSYEQYV. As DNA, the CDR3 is TGTGCCAGCAGTTCCCCGGGCGGCTCCTACGAGCAGTACGTC.

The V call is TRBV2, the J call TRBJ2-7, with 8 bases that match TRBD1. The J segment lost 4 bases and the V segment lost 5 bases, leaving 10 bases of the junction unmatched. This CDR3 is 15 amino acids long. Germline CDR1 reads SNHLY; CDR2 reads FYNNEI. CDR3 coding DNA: TGTGCCAGCAGTTTGGAGGGACAGGCTATGTACGAGCAGTACTTC. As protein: CASSLEGQAMYEQYF.

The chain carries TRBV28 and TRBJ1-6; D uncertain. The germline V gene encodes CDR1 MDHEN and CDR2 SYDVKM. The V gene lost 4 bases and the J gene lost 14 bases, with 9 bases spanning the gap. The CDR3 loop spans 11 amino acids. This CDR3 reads CASSSAITLHF. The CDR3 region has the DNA TGTGCCAGCAGTTCTGCCATAACCCTCCACTTT.

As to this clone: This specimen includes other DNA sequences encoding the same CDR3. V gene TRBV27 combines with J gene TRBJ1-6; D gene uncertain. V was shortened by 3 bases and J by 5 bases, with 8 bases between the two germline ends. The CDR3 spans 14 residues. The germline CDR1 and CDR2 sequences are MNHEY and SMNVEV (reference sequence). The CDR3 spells CASSFSGDNSPLHF. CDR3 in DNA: TGTGCCAGCAGTTTTTCCGGGGATAATTCACCCCTCCACTTT.

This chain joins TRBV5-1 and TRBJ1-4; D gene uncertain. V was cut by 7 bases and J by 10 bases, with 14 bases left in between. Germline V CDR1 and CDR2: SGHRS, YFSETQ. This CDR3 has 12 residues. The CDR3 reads CASRTETGKLFF. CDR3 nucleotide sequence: TGCGCCAGCCGAACAGAGACTGGAAAACTGTTTTTT.

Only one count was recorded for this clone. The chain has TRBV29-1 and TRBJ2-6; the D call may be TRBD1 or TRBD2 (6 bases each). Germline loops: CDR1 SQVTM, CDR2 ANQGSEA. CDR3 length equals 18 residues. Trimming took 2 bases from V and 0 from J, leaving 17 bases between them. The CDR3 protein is CSVESRDTYRSGANVLTF. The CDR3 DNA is TGCAGCGTTGAATCGCGGGACACCTACCGCTCTGGGGCCAACGTCCTGACTTTC.

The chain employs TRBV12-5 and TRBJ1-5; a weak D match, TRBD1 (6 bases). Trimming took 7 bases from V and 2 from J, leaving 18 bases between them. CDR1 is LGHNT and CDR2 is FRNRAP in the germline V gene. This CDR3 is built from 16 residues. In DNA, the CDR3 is TGTGCTAGTGATCCTGGGGGGCCTGGGGGCAATCAGCCCCAGCATTTT. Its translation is CASDPGGPGGNQPQHF.

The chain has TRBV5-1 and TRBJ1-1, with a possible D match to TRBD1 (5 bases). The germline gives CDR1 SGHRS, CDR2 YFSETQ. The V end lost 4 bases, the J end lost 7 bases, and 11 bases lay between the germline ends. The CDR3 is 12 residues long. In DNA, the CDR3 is TGCGCCAGCAGCCAAGACAGTTATGAAGCTTTCTTT. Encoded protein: CASSQDSYEAFF.

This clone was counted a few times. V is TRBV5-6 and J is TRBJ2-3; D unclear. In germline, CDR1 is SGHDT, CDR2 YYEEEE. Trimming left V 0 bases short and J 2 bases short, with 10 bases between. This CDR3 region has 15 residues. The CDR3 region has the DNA TGTGCCAGCAGCTTGGACGGCGGAGTCACAGATACGCAGTATTTT. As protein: CASSLDGGVTDTQYF. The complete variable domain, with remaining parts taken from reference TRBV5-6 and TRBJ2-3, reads DAGVTQSPTHLIKTRGQQVTLRCSPKSGHDTVSWYQQALGQGPQFIFQYYEEEERQRGNFPDRFSGHQFPNYSSELNVNALLLGDSALYLCASSLDGGVTDTQYFGPGTRLTVL.

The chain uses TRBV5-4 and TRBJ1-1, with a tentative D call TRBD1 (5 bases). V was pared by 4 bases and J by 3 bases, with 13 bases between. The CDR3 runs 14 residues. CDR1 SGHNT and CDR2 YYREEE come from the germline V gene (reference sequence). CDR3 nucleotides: TGTGCCAGCAGCCAGGACAATTTCTACACTGAAGCTTTCTTT. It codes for CASSQDNFYTEAFF.

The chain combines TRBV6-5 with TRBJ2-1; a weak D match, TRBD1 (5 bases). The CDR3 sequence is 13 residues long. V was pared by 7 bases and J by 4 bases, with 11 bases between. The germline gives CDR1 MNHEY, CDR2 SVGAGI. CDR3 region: CASTLDSYNEQFF. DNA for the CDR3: TGTGCCAGCACTCTCGACAGTTACAATGAGCAGTTCTTC.

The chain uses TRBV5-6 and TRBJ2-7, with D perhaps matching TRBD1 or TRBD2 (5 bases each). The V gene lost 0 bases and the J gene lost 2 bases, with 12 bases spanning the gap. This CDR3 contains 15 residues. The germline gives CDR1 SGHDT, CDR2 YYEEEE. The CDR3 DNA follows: TGTGCCAGCAGCTTGGTCGGGACGGGAACCTACGAGCAGTACTTC. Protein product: CASSLVGTGTYEQYF.

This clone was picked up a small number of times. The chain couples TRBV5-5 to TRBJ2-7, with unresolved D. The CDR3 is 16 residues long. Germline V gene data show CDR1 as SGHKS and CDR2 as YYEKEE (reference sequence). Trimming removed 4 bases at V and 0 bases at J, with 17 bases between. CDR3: CASSPRIQTSSYEQYF. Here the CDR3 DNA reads TGTGCCAGCAGCCCAAGAATACAGACCAGCTCCTACGAGCAGTACTTC.

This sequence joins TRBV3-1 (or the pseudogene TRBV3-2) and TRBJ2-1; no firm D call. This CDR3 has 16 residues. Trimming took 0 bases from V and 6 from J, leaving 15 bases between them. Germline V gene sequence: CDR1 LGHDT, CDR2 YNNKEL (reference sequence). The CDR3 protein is CASSQDLLVTPNEQFF. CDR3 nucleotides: TGTGCCAGCAGCCAAGATTTATTAGTAACCCCCAATGAGCAGTTCTTC.

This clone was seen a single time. In DNA, the CDR3 is TGTGCCAGCAGTGAGGGTCCCATGGGGTTCTTC. Translating gives CASSEGPMGFF. V and J are TRBV6-1 and TRBJ2-1; D is unclear. This CDR3 has 11 residues. V lost 3 bases, J lost 15 bases, and 12 bases lay in between. Germline V gives CDR1 MNHNS, CDR2 SASEGT.

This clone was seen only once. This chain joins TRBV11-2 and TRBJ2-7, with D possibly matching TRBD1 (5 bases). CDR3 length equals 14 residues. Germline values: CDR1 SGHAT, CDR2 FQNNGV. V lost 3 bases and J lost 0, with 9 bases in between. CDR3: CASSLRQSSYEQYF. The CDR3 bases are TGTGCCAGCAGCTTGAGACAGAGCTCCTACGAGCAGTACTTC.

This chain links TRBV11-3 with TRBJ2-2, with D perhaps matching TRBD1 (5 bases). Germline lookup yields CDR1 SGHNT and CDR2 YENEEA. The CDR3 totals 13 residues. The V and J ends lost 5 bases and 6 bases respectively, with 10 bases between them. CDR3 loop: CASSVGASGELFF. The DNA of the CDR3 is TGTGCCAGCAGCGTTGGGGCTTCCGGGGAGCTGTTTTTT.

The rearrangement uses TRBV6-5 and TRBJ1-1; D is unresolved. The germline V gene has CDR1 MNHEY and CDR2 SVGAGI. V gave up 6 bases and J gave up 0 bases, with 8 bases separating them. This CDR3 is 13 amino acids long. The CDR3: CASRYNMNTEAFF. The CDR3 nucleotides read TGTGCCAGCAGGTACAACATGAACACTGAAGCTTTCTTT.

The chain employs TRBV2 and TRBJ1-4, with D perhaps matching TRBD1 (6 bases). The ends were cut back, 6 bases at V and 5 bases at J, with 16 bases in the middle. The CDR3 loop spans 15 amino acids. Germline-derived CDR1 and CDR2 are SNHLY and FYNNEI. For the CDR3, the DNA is TGTGCCAGCAGGGAACAGGGCCAGAAGAATGAAAAACTGTTTTTT. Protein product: CASREQGQKNEKLFF.

The CDR3 region has the DNA TGTGCCAGCAGCTTATTTACCTCCTACAATGAGCAGTTCTTC. Translated: CASSLFTSYNEQFF. The rearrangement links TRBV11-1 to TRBJ2-1; D is ambiguous. The ends were cut back, 2 bases at V and 0 bases at J, with 5 bases in the middle. Per germline, CDR1 SGHAT and CDR2 FQDESV (reference sequence). This CDR3 contains 14 residues.